This T cell receptor (beta chain) originates from a study of T cells after yellow fever vaccination. Points from the study as a whole: The secondary response peaked faster, at day 5 versus 15, but was weaker. Reappearance after the booster was seen for most primary-vaccination clones, at 95% to 97% CD4 and 88% CD8.

In regard to this clonotype: Its antigen remains unidentified.

The TCR cDNA carried a universal primer site and UMIs from 5'RACE template switching. MiXCR, run by TCRdb on the 5' RACE reads, gives a single entry per CDR3 protein. Seen here are some 670,000 distinct CDR3 sequences, approximately 13% observed once, and the top ten hold about 16%. Germline assignment: CDR1 DFQATT and CDR2 SNEGSKA (reference sequence). Germline trimming cut 2 bases from V and 1 base from J; bases unmatched to any gene: 3. The CDR3 is made up of 14 amino acids. The receptor was derived from a man under 40 who received the YFV17D yellow fever vaccine. The V gene is TRBV20-1, the J gene TRBJ1-2; 8 bases agree with TRBD1. The material was PBMCs, obtained on the day of the yellow fever booster vaccination. CDR3 DNA: TGCAGTGCTAGACAGGGGGCGGTTAACTATGGCTACACCTTC. Amino acids: CSARQGAVNYGYTF.